The 5 T cell receptor beta chains below all came from one sample that was sequenced in a study of cytomegalovirus exposure and HLA in healthy donors. The primer mix had 60 Vbeta and 13 Jbeta primers. The protocol was immunoSEQ multiplex PCR, while the TCRdb copy is restricted to in-frame clones and leaves out a portion. The sample data list over 45,000 clones. Sequenced material: PBMCs. These TCRs come from a young woman in good health and CMV-seronegative.

V is TRBV18 and J is TRBJ1-1; tentatively, D is TRBD1 (5 bases). Germline V gene data show CDR1 as KGHSH and CDR2 as LQKENI. The CDR3 loop spans 13 amino acids. Trimming took 10 bases from V and 1 from J, leaving 13 bases between them. The CDR3 is CATTGQWNTEAFF. The CDR3 DNA follows: TGTGCCACTACAGGCCAATGGAACACTGAAGCTTTCTTT.

This chain joins TRBV29-1 and TRBJ2-5; the match to TRBD1 covers 8 bases. Per germline, CDR1 SQVTM and CDR2 ANQGSEA. This CDR3 region has 13 residues. The ends lost 7 bases at V and 5 bases at J; junction bases unmatched: 9. CDR3 sequence (DNA): TGCAGCGCCGGGACAGGAAGGTGGGAGACCCAGTACTTC. Its translation is CSAGTGRWETQYF.

The rearrangement links TRBV10-3 to TRBJ2-7; 7 bases are shared with TRBD1. Germline loops: CDR1 ENHRY, CDR2 SYGVKD. J was trimmed by 4 bases and V by 1 base; bases with no gene match: 4. This CDR3 has 14 amino acids. The DNA for the CDR3 is TGTGCCATCAGTGAGTGGGACAGAACATACGAGCAGTACTTC. It specifies CAISEWDRTYEQYF.

In DNA, the CDR3 is TGTGCCAGCAGAGACTACGGCCGGGGCACTGAAGCTTTCTTT. It translates to CASRDYGRGTEAFF. This sequence joins TRBV6-5 and TRBJ1-1; D not certain. This CDR3 comprises 14 residues. Germline V gives CDR1 MNHEY, CDR2 SVGAGI. The ends were cut back, 6 bases at V and 4 bases at J, with 15 bases in the middle.

CDR3 bases: TGTGCCAGCAGCGATAAAACAGGACCCTTGAACACTGAAGCTTTCTTT. It translates to CASSDKTGPLNTEAFF. The chain joins TRBV7-9 to TRBJ1-1, with TRBD1 as a possible D gene (5 bases). Trimming left V 5 bases short and J 0 bases short, with 16 bases between. Germline V gives CDR1 SEHNR, CDR2 FQNEAQ (reference sequence). This CDR3 comprises 16 residues.